This T cell receptor beta chain was captured by sequencing in a study of beta chain features in type 1 diabetes. Whole-study context: Patients and healthy donors were similar in age, gender and cell yields.

Each of the sorted populations had a purity greater than 95%. For this clone: Its antigen remains unknown.

Isolated RNA was reverse transcribed in full, so expressed TCRB transcripts were sequenced. Approximately 3.6 million reads were obtained on average from naive, central memory and regulatory T cell samples. Method: immunoSEQ multiplex PCR; TCRdb's copy keeps in-frame clones and lacks some. The sample lists around 300,000 clones, approximately 16% occurring once. V trimming: 5 bases; J trimming: 9 bases; junction bases outside the gene matches: 9. CDR1 and CDR2 from the germline V gene are SEHNR and FQNEAQ (reference sequence). The CDR3 covers 14 residues. The study, taken as a whole, reports: There was a moderate but significant shortening of TCRB CDR3s in all four CD4+ subsets of Type 1 diabetes patients. HLA effects on TCRB rearrangement stayed unresolved here.

The chain links TRBV7-9 to TRBJ2-3; 9 bases agree with TRBD2. The receptor's source is a man between 18 and 29 years old with type 1 diabetes. Sample: naive CD4+ T cells from blood. Written as DNA, the CDR3 is TGTGCCAGCAGCCGTAGCGGGAGTAGGGACACGCAGTATTTT. This translates into CASSRSGSRDTQYF.